A selection of T cell receptor beta chains follows, all from one sample in a study of T-cell reconstitution after alpha-beta-depleted transplantation in children. TCRdb called the PCR reads again in MiXCR, with one record for every CDR3 protein. The repertoire includes 25,000 to 30,000 distinct CDR3 sequences, under 8% of them detected once, and approximately 7% sits in the top ten. The sample in question was PBMCs, mostly from graft donor cells, obtained 180 days after TCRalphabeta/CD19-depleted stem cell transplant. Receptors were obtained from a male patient younger than 18 who had a stem cell transplant for acute myeloid leukemia, so the T cells may come from the graft donor. CDR3s include the opening cysteine and the closing phenylalanine or tryptophan. A D gene is named only where the DNA matches it firmly. For some rows the clone size is stated as once, few or many, or as a class when expanded; others skip it.

>TRBD2|TRBJ2-7|few|TRBV28
CASSLLVAEAGDEYEQYF
TGTGCCAGCAGTTTATTAGTGGCCGAAGCGGGAGATGAGTACGAGCAGTACTTC
>-|TRBJ2-3|many|TRBV29-1
CSVDLSGTGTDTQYF
TGCAGCGTGGACCTTAGCGGAACGGGCACAGATACGCAGTATTTT
>-|TRBJ2-7|many|TRBV27
CASSFGRFSYEQYF
TGTGCCAGCAGTTTTGGCAGGTTCTCCTACGAGCAGTACTTC
>-|TRBJ2-5|many|TRBV15
CATSRPSIQGFETQYF
TGTGCCACCAGCAGACCATCGATCCAGGGTTTTGAGACCCAGTACTTC
>TRBD1|TRBJ1-5|many|TRBV27
CASSLTGALGPQHF
TGTGCCAGCAGTTTAACAGGGGCGCTGGGGCCCCAGCATTTT
>TRBD1|TRBJ1-2|many|TRBV5-1
CASSLAGTGANQYGYTF
TGCGCCAGCAGCTTGGCCGGGACAGGTGCCAATCAGTATGGCTACACCTTC
>TRBD2|TRBJ2-7|many|TRBV20-1
CSARPPSGYGYEQYF
TGCAGTGCCCGCCCTCCTAGCGGGTACGGTTACGAGCAGTACTTC
>-|TRBJ1-2|many|TRBV19
CASSISVYGYTF
TGTGCCAGTAGTATATCCGTCTATGGCTACACCTTC
>-|TRBJ1-2|many|TRBV5-6
CASTQDSYGYTF
TGTGCCAGCACCCAGGACAGCTATGGCTACACCTTC
>TRBD1|TRBJ1-5|many|TRBV18
CASSPGQGNQPQHF
TGTGCCAGCTCACCTGGACAGGGGAATCAGCCCCAGCATTTT
>-|TRBJ2-5|many|TRBV3-1
CASSQDQGAWETQYF
TGTGCCAGCAGCCAAGATCAAGGGGCTTGGGAGACCCAGTACTTC
>TRBD2|TRBJ2-1|many|TRBV6-5
CASSYSRLAGDSEQFF
TGTGCCAGCAGTTACTCAAGACTAGCGGGAGACAGTGAGCAGTTCTTC
>-|TRBJ1-5|many|TRBV18
CASSPLSGNNQPQHF
TGTGCCAGCTCACCATTATCAGGGAACAATCAGCCCCAGCATTTT
>-|TRBJ2-1|medium-sized|TRBV18
CASSPPFAFNEQFF
TGTGCCAGCTCACCACCGTTCGCCTTCAATGAGCAGTTCTTC
>-|TRBJ2-7|many|TRBV2
CASSPRSPLTTEQYF
TGTGCCAGCAGTCCCCGTTCTCCCCTGACTACCGAGCAGTACTTC
>TRBD2|TRBJ2-3|few|TRBV20-1
CSARAGGAADTQYF
TGCAGTGCTAGAGCGGGAGGAGCTGCAGATACGCAGTATTTT
>TRBD1|TRBJ2-7|many|TRBV10-3
CATQGVDEQYF
TGTGCCACCCAGGGGGTCGACGAGCAGTACTTC
>-|TRBJ1-2|many|TRBV29-1
CSVEDGLYGYTF
TGCAGCGTAGAGGACGGGTTATATGGCTACACCTTC
>TRBD1|TRBJ1-1|many|TRBV5-1
CASSMEGGAGTEAFF
TGCGCCAGCAGCATGGAAGGGGGCGCGGGAACTGAAGCTTTCTTT
>TRBD2|TRBJ2-1|many|TRBV7-2
CASSTTGREGAFF
TGTGCCAGCAGCACGACGGGACGGGAGGGCGCGTTCTTC
>TRBD2|TRBJ2-2|many|TRBV20-1
CSARDAGEGRTGELFF
TGCAGTGCTAGAGATGCGGGGGAGGGCCGCACCGGGGAGCTGTTTTTT
>-|TRBJ1-1|many|TRBV27
CASQTGMNTEAFF
TGTGCCAGCCAGACAGGTATGAACACTGAAGCTTTCTTT
>-|TRBJ2-2|many|TRBV20-1
CSAQKGGDTGELFF
TGCAGTGCCCAAAAGGGGGGAGACACCGGGGAGCTGTTTTTT
>TRBD2|TRBJ2-1|many|TRBV6-1
CASSASGTSGFLYYYNEQFF
TGTGCCAGCAGTGCAAGTGGGACTAGCGGATTTCTCTACTACTACAATGAGCAGTTCTTC
>-|TRBJ1-6|many|TRBV20-1
CSAGEDRLNSPLHF
TGCAGTGCGGGAGAAGACAGGCTAAATTCACCCCTCCACTTT
>-|TRBJ1-2|many|TRBV4-3
CASSQEHGLLYGYTF
TGCGCCAGCAGCCAAGAGCATGGCCTCCTCTATGGCTACACCTTC
>-|TRBJ1-4|-|TRBV18
CASSPPGRRSEKLFF
TGTGCCAGCTCACCACCGGGGAGAAGGAGTGAAAAACTGTTTTTT